Shown below are 11 T cell receptor beta chains from a single sample sequenced in a study of spatial heterogeneity in lung cancer (dated by TCRdb to the late 2010s). The meaning of the sample's time point label: sample taken at primary tumor resection. These receptors' antigens are unknown. Summary of the overall study and its limitations: The tumor nonsynonymous mutation count correlated with the number of expanded alpha and beta TCRs within the tumor.

The method was 5' RACE. Reads for this sample came from a NextSeq 500. Through fastp at Q25 and MiXCR, TCRdb rebuilt clones from the public reads, retaining in-frame beta chains. When rows share a CDR3 protein, they turn into one entry using the most common DNA and genes. A total of 4,500 to 7,000 distinct CDR3 sequences appear in this sample, approximately 4.8% of them only once. Approximately 23% of the sample goes to the ten largest clones. Here the sequenced sample was lung tumor tissue, taken at surgery. Receptor source: a male donor with early-stage non-small cell lung cancer.

This clonotype was seen repeatedly, ten times or more. CDR3 region: CSEGGQETQYF. In DNA, the CDR3 is TGCAGTGAGGGGGGACAAGAGACCCAGTACTTC. The rearrangement uses TRBV20-1 and TRBJ2-5; the D call may be TRBD1 or TRBD2 (6 bases each). CDR1 DFQATT and CDR2 SNEGSKA come from the germline V gene (reference sequence). This CDR3 has 11 amino acids. Trimming took off 7 bases at V and 2 bases at J, with 8 bases between the two ends.

At least ten counts were recorded for this clonotype. V is TRBV5-5 and J is TRBJ2-3; D gene uncertain. Trimming removed 0 bases at V and 0 bases at J, with 11 bases between. This CDR3 has 16 amino acids. Germline V CDR1 and CDR2: SGHKS, YYEKEE (reference sequence). CDR3: CASSLAVWASTDTQYF. Here the CDR3 DNA reads TGTGCCAGCAGCTTGGCTGTATGGGCTAGCACAGATACGCAGTATTTT.

This clonotype is medium-sized. The chain carries TRBV6-1 and TRBJ1-1, with D possibly matching TRBD1 (6 bases). V was trimmed by 11 bases and J by 1 base, leaving 8 bases between them. CDR3 length: 11 amino acids. Germline V gene lookup returns CDR1 MNHNS and CDR2 SASEGT. The CDR3: CAGGQNTEAFF. The CDR3 bases are TGTGCCGGGGGACAGAACACTGAAGCTTTCTTT.

This clonotype was picked up many times. V gene TRBV29-1 combines with J gene TRBJ2-7; unclear D gene. The CDR3 totals 11 residues. Trimming removed 3 bases at V and 6 bases at J, with 9 bases between. Looked up from germline, CDR1 is SQVTM and CDR2 is ANQGSEA. The CDR3 reads CSVESRAEQYF. The CDR3 bases are TGCAGCGTTGAGAGTCGGGCCGAGCAGTACTTC.

By share, this clonotype ranks as medium-sized. CDR3: CSGPGLAAYNEQFF. CDR3 in DNA: TGCAGTGGGCCAGGGCTAGCGGCCTACAATGAGCAGTTCTTC. The J gene is TRBJ2-1, the V gene TRBV20-1; TRBD2 agrees at 7 bases. The germline CDR1 and CDR2 sequences are DFQATT and SNEGSKA (reference sequence). The CDR3 runs 14 residues. The trim removed 7 bases at V and 2 bases at J, leaving 8 bases unmatched.

The sample holds many counts of this clonotype. At one boundary the junction diverges from the germline segment, which might be a read error. This rearrangement joins TRBV3-1 to TRBJ2-3; no clear D gene. The CDR3 length is 15 residues. CDR1 and CDR2 from the germline V gene are LGHDT and YNNKEL (reference sequence). This CDR3 is CVSSQDLGEEVTQYF. The CDR3 bases are TGTGTCAGCAGCCAAGATCTTGGCGAAGAAGTTACGCAGTATTTT.

This clonotype is categorized as hyperexpanded. V and J are TRBV28 and TRBJ2-1; no reliable D call. Germline CDR1 reads MDHEN; CDR2 reads SYDVKM. The germline V and J ends were trimmed by 7 bases and 0 bases, with 13 bases remaining between them. CDR3 length: 15 residues. The CDR3 sequence is CASTILSSSYNEQFF. The CDR3 DNA reads TGTGCCAGCACTATACTAAGTAGCTCCTACAATGAGCAGTTCTTC.

Many counts were recorded for this clonotype. The CDR3 DNA is TGCAGTGCTAGGGGGTCCAGGGGGCGCGAGCAGTACTTC. Amino acids: CSARGSRGREQYF. The chain joins TRBV20-1 to TRBJ2-7, with 8 bases identical to TRBD1. V shed 3 bases and J 6 bases; nucleotides not matched to a gene: 7. Germline loops: CDR1 DFQATT, CDR2 SNEGSKA (reference sequence). This CDR3 is built from 13 residues.

This clonotype was counted many times. The J gene is TRBJ2-5, the V gene TRBV5-1; 12 positions agree with TRBD2. V gave up 4 bases and J gave up 1 base; unmatched junction bases: 2. Looked up from germline, CDR1 is SGHRS and CDR2 is YFSETQ. CDR3 length: 15 amino acids. DNA of the CDR3: TGCGCCAGCAGCATGGGACTAGCGGGCCAAGAGACCCAGTACTTC. Residues: CASSMGLAGQETQYF. The full variable domain, with the rest looked up from reference TRBV5-1 and TRBJ2-5, is KAGVTQTPRYLIKTRGQQVTLSCSPISGHRSVSWYQQTPGQGLQFLFEYFSETQRNKGNFPGRFSGRQFSNSRSEMNVSTLELGDSALYLCASSMGLAGQETQYFGPGTRLLVL.

This clonotype was observed at least ten times. The chain recombines TRBV7-8 with TRBJ1-5; D is uncertain. Germline V gene data show CDR1 as SGHVS and CDR2 as FQNEAQ. The V end was cut by 0 bases, the J end by 2 bases, with 20 bases between. The CDR3 is made up of 19 amino acids. CDR3 DNA: TGTGCCAGCAGCTTAGCGGCCCATTCCCTACAAGGTGGCAATCAGCCCCAGCATTTT. Its protein is CASSLAAHSLQGGNQPQHF.

This clonotype is categorized as large. The DNA of the CDR3 is TGTGCCAGCAGCTCCCCCGAGGCGGGAGGGATGAACATTCAGTACTTC. It is translated as CASSSPEAGGMNIQYF. The chain combines TRBV5-5 with TRBJ2-4, with 9 nucleotides matching TRBD2. Germline trimming cut 3 bases from V and 7 bases from J; bases unmatched to any gene: 11. The germline V gene encodes CDR1 SGHKS and CDR2 YYEKEE (reference sequence). There are 16 residues in the CDR3.